Shown below are 14 T cell receptor beta chains from a single sample sequenced in a study of cytomegalovirus exposure and HLA in healthy donors. Primers for the PCR totalled 60 Vbeta and 13 Jbeta. Profiled with immunoSEQ multiplex PCR; TCRdb holds only in-frame clones, not every one. The sample includes around 90,000 clones, roughly two thirds of them seen just once. The sequencing sample was made of PBMCs. Receptors originate from a human donor in good health.

V gene TRBV4-1 combines with J gene TRBJ2-5, with TRBD1 identical over 8 bases. Germline V CDR1 and CDR2: MGHRA, YSYEKL. V lost 4 bases, J lost 5 bases, and 9 bases stayed unmatched. There are 15 residues in the CDR3. CDR3 region: CASSRRRGQVETQYF. In DNA, the CDR3 is TGCGCCAGCAGCCGCCGCAGGGGGCAGGTTGAGACCCAGTACTTC.

This chain joins TRBV21-1 and TRBJ2-7; the table names TRBD1, a call not compared with the DNA. TRBV21-1 is a listed pseudogene. This CDR3 is 12 amino acids long. CDR3 amino acids: CASSDSSYEQYF. Written as DNA, the CDR3 is TGTGCCAGTTCGGACAGCTCCTACGAGCAGTACTTC.

This sequence joins TRBV9 and TRBJ1-5; no definite D call. The CDR3 has 13 amino acids. Germline V gene data show CDR1 as SGDLS and CDR2 as YYNGEE. V shed 0 bases and J shed 3 bases, with 4 bases lying between them. DNA for the CDR3: TGTGCCAGCAGCGTAGGAGCCAATCAGCCCCAGCATTTT. The encoded protein is CASSVGANQPQHF. The full variable domain, rest sourced from reference TRBV9 and TRBJ1-5, is DSGVTQTPKHLITATGQRVTLRCSPRSGDLSVYWYQQSLDQGLQFLIQYYNGEERAKGNILERFSAQQFPDLHSELNLSSLELGDSALYFCASSVGANQPQHFGDGTRLSIL.

This clone was recorded a few times. The gene calls are TRBV7-2 and TRBJ2-1; no clear D. V gave up 7 bases and J gave up 0 bases, with 7 bases separating them. Germline values: CDR1 SGHTA, CDR2 FQGNSA. The CDR3 is made up of 13 amino acids. CDR3 in DNA: TGTGCCAGCAAAGCCCTCTCCTACAATGAGCAGTTCTTC. Protein sequence: CASKALSYNEQFF.

A remark on this clone: Germline is not matched at one junction end, which may reflect a read error. The chain carries TRBV6-5 and TRBJ1-6; D is uncertain. Looked up from germline, CDR1 is MNHEY and CDR2 is SVGAGI. The CDR3 extends over 16 amino acids. CDR3: CTSSYSRRSYNSPLHF. CDR3 DNA: TGTACCAGCAGTTACTCGCGGCGCTCCTATAATTCACCCCTCCACTTT.

This sequence joins TRBV4-3 and TRBJ2-3; 8 bases align to TRBD1. Germline values: CDR1 LGHNA, CDR2 YSLEER. The V segment lost 5 bases and the J segment 3 bases; nucleotides outside the gene matches: 7. The CDR3 runs 15 residues. CDR3 region: CASSFADRETDTQYF. Here the CDR3 DNA reads TGCGCCAGCAGCTTCGCGGACAGGGAAACAGATACGCAGTATTTT.

V and J are TRBV18 and TRBJ1-4; D gene uncertain. Per the germline V gene, CDR1 is KGHSH and CDR2 is LQKENI. The germline V and J ends were trimmed by 3 bases and 6 bases, with 14 bases remaining between them. The CDR3 consists of 15 residues. The CDR3 is CASSPQNSFYEKLFF. The CDR3 DNA sequence: TGTGCCAGCTCACCCCAGAACAGTTTTTATGAAAAACTGTTTTTT.

The J gene is TRBJ1-1, the V gene TRBV30, with D possibly TRBD1 on 6 matching bases. Trimming cost V 0 bases and J 5 bases, with 10 bases left between them. CDR1 and CDR2 from the germline V gene are GTSNPN and SVGIG (reference sequence). This CDR3 is built from 13 residues. CDR3: CAWSVQGWTEAFF. CDR3 nucleotides: TGTGCCTGGAGTGTCCAGGGGTGGACTGAAGCTTTCTTT. The full variable domain, with the rest looked up from reference TRBV30 and TRBJ1-1, is SQTIHQWPATLVQPVGSPLSLECTVEGTSNPNLYWYRQAAGRGLQLLFYSVGIGQISSEVPQNLSASRPQDRQFILSSKKLLLSDSGFYLCAWSVQGWTEAFFGQGTRLTVV.

The genes are TRBV18 and TRBJ1-1; TRBD1 matches 7 bases. In germline, CDR1 is KGHSH, CDR2 LQKENI. V lost 5 bases to trimming and J lost 3 bases; unmatched junction nucleotides: 9. CDR3 size: 15 residues. CDR3 sequence (DNA): TGTGCCAGCTCAGTGACGACAGGGTCGGACACTGAAGCTTTCTTT. This gives the protein CASSVTTGSDTEAFF.

The CDR3 bases are TGTGCCAGCAGTTATCGACACAGGGAATACTATGGCTACACCTTC. Its translation: CASSYRHREYYGYTF. The J gene is TRBJ1-2, the V gene TRBV6-5; tentative D call: TRBD1 (6 bases). This CDR3 has 15 amino acids. Germline lookup yields CDR1 MNHEY and CDR2 SVGAGI. The ends were cut back, 3 bases at V and 3 bases at J, with 14 bases in the middle.

The chain links TRBV2 to TRBJ1-2; 8 bases line up with TRBD1. The CDR3 has 14 residues. In germline, CDR1 is SNHLY, CDR2 FYNNEI. V lost 4 bases to trimming and J lost 7 bases; unmatched junction nucleotides: 8. CDR3 in amino acids: CASSGGQAASGYTF. CDR3 in DNA: TGTGCCAGCAGTGGGGGACAGGCGGCGAGTGGCTACACCTTC.

The V and J genes are TRBV7-8 and TRBJ1-5; D perhaps matches TRBD1 (5 bases). The germline gives CDR1 SGHVS, CDR2 FQNEAQ. The CDR3 extends over 15 amino acids. V lost 0 bases to trimming and J lost 3 bases, with 9 bases between them. The CDR3 loop reads CASSLATGFNQPQHF. In nucleotides, the CDR3 is TGTGCCAGCAGCTTAGCTACAGGATTCAATCAGCCCCAGCATTTT.

The chain joins TRBV7-8 to TRBJ1-6; the match to TRBD1 covers 9 bases. This CDR3 region has 15 residues. CDR1 is SGHVS, CDR2 FQNEAQ, per germline. V lost 4 bases, J lost 10 bases, and 8 bases stayed unmatched. The CDR3 loop reads CASSSSGTGRSPLHF. CDR3 sequence (DNA): TGTGCCAGCAGCTCTTCTGGGACAGGGAGATCACCCCTCCACTTT.

The genes are TRBV19 and TRBJ1-6; TRBD1 might be the D (6 bases). The V and J ends lost 6 bases and 8 bases respectively, with 17 bases between them. CDR3 size: 15 residues. Germline CDR1 reads LNHDA; CDR2 reads SQIVND (reference sequence). The DNA of the CDR3 is TGTGCCAGTAGCCCACCGACAGGTTGGGATTCACCCCTCCACTTT. This sequence encodes CASSPPTGWDSPLHF.